This is a list of T cell receptor beta chains from one sample in a study of blood T cell repertoires in COVID-19. TCRdb's copy holds only in-frame clones and misses some; the assay was immunoSEQ multiplex PCR. The top ten hold roughly 13% of the sample, which has under 130,000 clones, over 70% seen once. What was sequenced was peripheral blood. The receptors were gathered from a human donor in a cohort sampled during active or convalescent COVID-19. The CDR3 runs from the conserved cysteine through the conserved F or W. A D gene is named only where the DNA matches it firmly. Clone sizes are given selectively: once, few, many, or a class where the clone is expanded.

v_call	j_call	d_call	clone_size	cdr3_nt	cdr3_aa
TRBV6-6	TRBJ1-2	NA	NA	TGTGCCAGCACCTCCTGGACAGACTATGGCTACACCTTC	CASTSWTDYGYTF
TRBV27	TRBJ1-2	NA	once	TGTGCCAGCAGTTCACAGGGCACATTCAATGGCTACACCTTC	CASSSQGTFNGYTF
TRBV7-3	TRBJ1-2	NA	NA	TGTGCCAGCAGCCCCTCCTCGACGGAGAACTATGGCTACACCTTC	CASSPSSTENYGYTF
TRBV7-9	TRBJ2-5	TRBD2	NA	TGTGCCAGCAGCTCGGGACTAGCGGGGGATGAGACCCAGTACTTC	CASSSGLAGDETQYF
TRBV7-2	TRBJ2-5	NA	once	TGTGCCAGCAGCCCGGCAGGCGGGGTTGAGACCCAGTACTTC	CASSPAGGVETQYF
TRBV27	TRBJ1-5	TRBD1	once	TGTGCCAGCAGAGGACAGGTTGGTCAGCCCCAGCATTTT	CASRGQVGQPQHF
TRBV24-1	TRBJ2-3	NA	NA	TGTGCCACCAGGGGGGGGCGCACAGATACGCAGTATTTT	CATRGGRTDTQYF
TRBV7-9	TRBJ1-2	TRBD1	NA	TGTGCCAGCAGCTACCAGACAGGGCGGTCTAACTATGGCTACACCTTC	CASSYQTGRSNYGYTF
TRBV6-2/TRBV6-3	TRBJ1-4	NA	NA	TGTGCCAGCAGCCCACGGGTCAGGGGTCCGGAAAAACTGTTTTTT	CASSPRVRGPEKLFF
TRBV4-3	TRBJ2-5	TRBD2	NA	TGCGCCAGCAGCCAGAGGGTAGGAAGGGTGTGGGGGGGAGGTGAGACCCAGTACTTC	CASSQRVGRVWGGGETQYF
TRBV3-1/TRBV3-2	TRBJ2-5	NA	NA	TGTGCCAGCAGCCAAGAGGAGGGAGACGCAGGAGAGACCCAGTACTTC	CASSQEEGDAGETQYF
TRBV7-2	TRBJ2-4	TRBD2	NA	TGTGCCAGCAGCTTAGGTGGATTAGCGGGGTCGAACATTCAGTACTTC	CASSLGGLAGSNIQYF
TRBV2	TRBJ1-2	NA	NA	TGTGCCAGCAGCATACAGGGCTTTGGATATGGCTACACCTTC	CASSIQGFGYGYTF
TRBV30	TRBJ1-3	TRBD1	NA	TGTGCCTGGAGTTCGACACAGGGGGCGCCGGGAAACACCATATATTTT	CAWSSTQGAPGNTIYF
TRBV7-3	TRBJ2-5	TRBD2	NA	TGTGCCAGCAGCTTAAACGGGGGGGCGGAGACCCAGTACTTC	CASSLNGGAETQYF
TRBV12-3/TRBV12-4	TRBJ2-7	NA	NA	TGTGCCAGCAGTGGCACAGGGTGGGAGCAGTACTTC	CASSGTGWEQYF
TRBV11-3	TRBJ1-1	TRBD1	NA	TGTGCCAGCAGCACAAGGACAGGGAGGGACACTGAAGCTTTCTTT	CASSTRTGRDTEAFF
TRBV19	TRBJ1-5	NA	NA	TGTGCCAGTAGTATAATGGGGGGGAATCAGCCCCAGCATTTT	CASSIMGGNQPQHF
TRBV7-9	TRBJ1-4	TRBD1	NA	TGTGCCAGCAGCTTAGGGACAGGGTCTAATGAAAAACTGTTTTTT	CASSLGTGSNEKLFF
TRBV2	TRBJ2-7	NA	NA	TGTGCCAGCAGTCGGACAGGTTTCGGGGGAGAGCAGTACTTC	CASSRTGFGGEQYF